This is a list of T cell receptor beta chains from one sample in a study of shared clonotypes between healthy human individuals. The method was immunoSEQ multiplex PCR; TCRdb's version includes in-frame clones alone and lacks a portion of them. The table lists about 79,000 clones, about 63% of them singletons. Specimen: memory CD8+ T cells sorted from blood. Every receptor here comes from a man in his thirties or forties in good health. The CDR3 runs from the conserved cysteine through the conserved F or W. D genes are given only for firm matches.

NA,TRBV7-8,TRBJ2-6,CASSFEGTGANVLTF
NA,TRBV5-6,TRBJ2-7,CASSLVARSSYEQYF
NA,TRBV27,TRBJ2-7,CASSSMGPSSYEQYF
NA,TRBV27,TRBJ2-7,CASTGFRGGLSYEQYF
NA,TRBV19,TRBJ2-2,CASSIDIFGGELFF
NA,TRBV7-9,TRBJ2-7,CASSLAMGLTSYEQYF
NA,TRBV27,TRBJ2-7,CASRVSRSAEQYF
TRBD1,TRBV11-2,TRBJ2-7,CASSFGTGTYEQYF
TRBD1,TRBV28,TRBJ2-1,CATYPGQTYNEQFF
NA,TRBV7-2,TRBJ1-2,CASSLGGVTHGYTF
TRBD2,TRBV4-1,TRBJ2-1,CASSPGLASSYNEQFF
NA,TRBV7-9,TRBJ2-5,CASSPITAQETQYF
TRBD2,TRBV10-2,TRBJ2-1,CASSEAGGGNEQFF
TRBD2,TRBV6-1,TRBJ2-7,CASSEAEREYSEQYF
TRBD2,TRBV28,TRBJ2-7,CASSFRIAGEDSYEQYF
NA,TRBV28,TRBJ1-2,CATDRQMSGYTF
NA,TRBV11-2,TRBJ2-5,CASSLWQAETQYF
NA,TRBV28,TRBJ2-5,CASSRRVDQETQYF
NA,TRBV12-5,TRBJ2-1,CASAQGPKNEQFF
NA,TRBV19,TRBJ2-2,CASSIGGARNTGELFF
NA,TRBV25-1,TRBJ2-7,CASSEGADYEQYF
NA,TRBV6-1,TRBJ2-5,CASSEGEVGTQYF
TRBD2,TRBV4-3,TRBJ2-1,CASSQEFSGRGKQFF
NA,TRBV5-8,TRBJ2-7,CASSLRGLGTEQYF
TRBD1,TRBV14,TRBJ1-5,CARIQGNESNQPQHF
NA,TRBV27,TRBJ2-7,CASSSKTRRNEQYF
TRBD1,TRBV7-8,TRBJ1-1,CASSFRDPGQGSEAFF
NA,TRBV6-5,TRBJ1-2,CASSKPGVGNYGYTF
TRBD2,TRBV6-1,TRBJ2-3,CASSDGREGTDTQYF
NA,TRBV5-1,TRBJ2-7,CASSLAPRQAEYEQYF
TRBD1,TRBV10-2,TRBJ1-1,CASMNRGLTNTEAFF
TRBD2,TRBV28,TRBJ2-5,CATLDPLLAGWPQYF
NA,TRBV28,TRBJ2-7,CASSSIAAAGYEQYF
NA,TRBV4-3,TRBJ2-1,CASSQEAGWVHNEQFF
TRBD2,TRBV6-5,TRBJ2-1,CASSNGAGGYEQFF
NA,TRBV9,TRBJ2-7,CASSVEGTSSYEQYF
NA,TRBV19,TRBJ2-1,CASSISFGNEQFF
NA,TRBV11-2,TRBJ1-4,CARDIGITNEKLFF
NA,TRBV6-5,TRBJ2-1,CASSTTGYNEQFF
NA,TRBV9,TRBJ2-3,CASSPPVGADTQYF
NA,TRBV25-1,TRBJ2-5,CASSNPSETQYF
TRBD1,TRBV7-6,TRBJ2-1,CASSSILGQASTSGHNEQFF